The rows below give T cell receptor beta chains drawn from one sample of a study of blood T cells in healthy people across ages. Each CDR3 protein is one row after TCRdb ran MiXCR on the 5' RACE reads. The table records about 400,000 distinct CDR3 sequences, about 52% of them present only once. Sequencing was done on a sample of blood. These receptors were obtained from a man in his 60s in good health. Both conserved end residues are part of each CDR3. Each record gives: D gene, V gene, clone size, J gene, CDR3 DNA, CDR3 protein. A D gene is named only where the DNA matches it firmly. Only some rows state a clone size, as once, few, many or a class for expanded clones.

D gene: TRBD2; V gene: TRBV6-2/TRBV6-3; clone size: NA; J gene: TRBJ2-7; CDR3 DNA: TGTGCCAGCAGTTACAGCCCTAGCGGGTACAATGAGCAGTACTTC; CDR3 protein: CASSYSPSGYNEQYF
D gene: TRBD1; V gene: TRBV7-2; clone size: NA; J gene: TRBJ1-4; CDR3 DNA: TGTGCCAGCAGCTTAGGGGACAGGGAAAATGAAAAACTGTTTTTT; CDR3 protein: CASSLGDRENEKLFF
D gene: NA; V gene: TRBV7-9; clone size: NA; J gene: TRBJ2-7; CDR3 DNA: TGTGCCAGCAGCAGACAATCTCTCCGGGACTCGGACTACGAGCAGTACTTC; CDR3 protein: CASSRQSLRDSDYEQYF
D gene: TRBD2; V gene: TRBV4-1; clone size: NA; J gene: TRBJ2-1; CDR3 DNA: TGCGCCAGCAGCCCATGGACTAGCGGGTACCGTGAGCAGTTCTTC; CDR3 protein: CASSPWTSGYREQFF
D gene: NA; V gene: TRBV6-6; clone size: few; J gene: TRBJ2-5; CDR3 DNA: TGTGCCACCGGTAGGGGGGAGGAAGAGACCCAGTACTTC; CDR3 protein: CATGRGEEETQYF
D gene: NA; V gene: TRBV7-2; clone size: NA; J gene: TRBJ2-5; CDR3 DNA: TGTGCCAGCAGTCGACGGGAGGGGGCGGGAGAGACCCAGTACTTC; CDR3 protein: CASSRREGAGETQYF
D gene: NA; V gene: TRBV20-1; clone size: NA; J gene: TRBJ1-2; CDR3 DNA: TGCAGTGCTAGAGATCTCCAGGGTTATGGCTACACCTTC; CDR3 protein: CSARDLQGYGYTF
D gene: TRBD1; V gene: TRBV7-2; clone size: NA; J gene: TRBJ2-7; CDR3 DNA: TGTGCCAGCAGCCCCACTTCGACAGGGCGGCAGTACTTC; CDR3 protein: CASSPTSTGRQYF
D gene: TRBD2; V gene: TRBV19; clone size: NA; J gene: TRBJ2-1; CDR3 DNA: TGTGCCAGTAGTATACGAAGCGGGAGCTCCTACAATGAGCAGTTCTTC; CDR3 protein: CASSIRSGSSYNEQFF
D gene: NA; V gene: TRBV28; clone size: many; J gene: TRBJ2-5; CDR3 DNA: TGTGCCAGCAGTTTCCTAGAGACCCAGTACTTC; CDR3 protein: CASSFLETQYF
D gene: NA; V gene: TRBV29-1; clone size: NA; J gene: TRBJ2-5; CDR3 DNA: TGCAGCGTAGAAGAGGTCAGGGGCAAGGAGACCCAGTACTTC; CDR3 protein: CSVEEVRGKETQYF
D gene: TRBD2; V gene: TRBV29-1; clone size: NA; J gene: TRBJ2-1; CDR3 DNA: TGCAGCGTTGAAAACGGGAGGGGGGTCCATGAGCAGTTCTTC; CDR3 protein: CSVENGRGVHEQFF
D gene: TRBD2; V gene: TRBV5-5; clone size: NA; J gene: TRBJ2-1; CDR3 DNA: TGTGCCAGCAGCTCGGGATGGACTAGCGGGGGGTACAATGAGCAGTTCTTC; CDR3 protein: CASSSGWTSGGYNEQFF
D gene: NA; V gene: TRBV12-3/TRBV12-4; clone size: NA; J gene: TRBJ2-5; CDR3 DNA: TGTGCCAGCGGGACCGGGGCTGCCCTAAAAGAGACCCAGTACTTC; CDR3 protein: CASGTGAALKETQYF
D gene: NA; V gene: TRBV10-3; clone size: NA; J gene: TRBJ2-7; CDR3 DNA: TGTGTCATCAGGAGGGAGTACGAGCAGTACTTC; CDR3 protein: CVIRREYEQYF
D gene: NA; V gene: TRBV2; clone size: NA; J gene: TRBJ2-5; CDR3 DNA: TGTGCCAGCAGTGACCAGCGCCGTATCCAAGAGACCCAGTACTTC; CDR3 protein: CASSDQRRIQETQYF
D gene: TRBD2; V gene: TRBV12-3/TRBV12-4; clone size: NA; J gene: TRBJ2-5; CDR3 DNA: TGTGCCAGCAGTTTAGGGAGAGCGGGAGTAGAGACCCAGTACTTC; CDR3 protein: CASSLGRAGVETQYF
D gene: NA; V gene: TRBV5-1; clone size: NA; J gene: TRBJ2-1; CDR3 DNA: TGCGCCAGCAGCTTGCCAGAACTGACTACGAATGAGCAGTTCTTC; CDR3 protein: CASSLPELTTNEQFF
D gene: TRBD2; V gene: TRBV6-2/TRBV6-3; clone size: NA; J gene: TRBJ2-3; CDR3 DNA: TGTGCCAGCAGTTACCGGGCCGTTCTAGCGGGGGCTCTTAGCACAGATACGCAGTATTTT; CDR3 protein: CASSYRAVLAGALSTDTQYF
D gene: TRBD1; V gene: TRBV6-2/TRBV6-3; clone size: NA; J gene: TRBJ2-6; CDR3 DNA: TGTGCCAGCAGTTACGAGGGACAGGGGGCGTGGGGGGCCAACGTCCTGACTTTC; CDR3 protein: CASSYEGQGAWGANVLTF
D gene: NA; V gene: TRBV11-3; clone size: NA; J gene: TRBJ2-5; CDR3 DNA: TGTGCCAGCAGCTTCAGAACAGGGTACCACAATGAGCAGTACTTC; CDR3 protein: CASSFRTGYHNEQYF
D gene: NA; V gene: TRBV20-1; clone size: NA; J gene: TRBJ1-2; CDR3 DNA: TGCAGTGTACTAGGGCCCAGACCTGACGGCTACACCTTC; CDR3 protein: CSVLGPRPDGYTF
D gene: TRBD2; V gene: TRBV20-1; clone size: many; J gene: TRBJ2-5; CDR3 DNA: TGCAGTGCTAGATCCATACTAGCGGGGCGCCAAGAGACCCAGTACTTC; CDR3 protein: CSARSILAGRQETQYF
D gene: NA; V gene: TRBV7-9; clone size: NA; J gene: TRBJ2-5; CDR3 DNA: TGTGCCAGCAGCCCCGGGGCCCAAGGGACCCAGTACTTC; CDR3 protein: CASSPGAQGTQYF
D gene: NA; V gene: TRBV7-2; clone size: few; J gene: TRBJ2-3; CDR3 DNA: TGTGCCAGCAGCGTTCCGGGACCGCTCAAAACCTATACGCAGTATTTT; CDR3 protein: CASSVPGPLKTYTQYF
D gene: NA; V gene: TRBV20-1; clone size: many; J gene: TRBJ1-2; CDR3 DNA: TGCAGTGCTACGAAGACGACAGGAACCTATGGCTACACCTTC; CDR3 protein: CSATKTTGTYGYTF
D gene: NA; V gene: TRBV30; clone size: NA; J gene: TRBJ2-5; CDR3 DNA: TGTGCCTGGAGCGGCGGGACATTACAAGAGACCCAGTACTTC; CDR3 protein: CAWSGGTLQETQYF
D gene: NA; V gene: TRBV12-3/TRBV12-4; clone size: many; J gene: TRBJ2-5; CDR3 DNA: TGTGCCAGCAGTTTGCACAACAATGAGCAGTACTTC; CDR3 protein: CASSLHNNEQYF
D gene: NA; V gene: TRBV9; clone size: once; J gene: TRBJ2-1; CDR3 DNA: TGTGCCAGCAGCGTACGCAGCGCCAATGAGCAGTTCTTC; CDR3 protein: CASSVRSANEQFF
D gene: NA; V gene: TRBV27; clone size: NA; J gene: TRBJ1-2; CDR3 DNA: TGTGCCAGCAGTTTAAAGCCGCAGGACCCTTATGGCTACACCTTC; CDR3 protein: CASSLKPQDPYGYTF
D gene: NA; V gene: TRBV6-1; clone size: NA; J gene: TRBJ1-1; CDR3 DNA: TGTGCCAGCAGCCCGGACAGTAGGAACACTGAAGCTTTCTTT; CDR3 protein: CASSPDSRNTEAFF
D gene: NA; V gene: TRBV7-9; clone size: once; J gene: TRBJ1-5; CDR3 DNA: TGTGCCAGCAGCCTAGTCGGGGGGAATCAGCCCCGGCATTTT; CDR3 protein: CASSLVGGNQPRHF
D gene: NA; V gene: TRBV3-1; clone size: NA; J gene: TRBJ1-4; CDR3 DNA: TGTGCCAGCAGCCAAGCTATCGAGCCCACTAATGAAAAACTGTTTTTT; CDR3 protein: CASSQAIEPTNEKLFF
D gene: NA; V gene: TRBV12-3/TRBV12-4; clone size: NA; J gene: TRBJ2-3; CDR3 DNA: TGTGCCAGCAGTTTTAGAAGCGCCAGCACAGATACGCAGTATTTT; CDR3 protein: CASSFRSASTDTQYF
D gene: TRBD1; V gene: TRBV9; clone size: NA; J gene: TRBJ1-2; CDR3 DNA: TGTGCCAGCAGCTTATCCGGGACAGGGGTCTATGGCTACACCTTC; CDR3 protein: CASSLSGTGVYGYTF
D gene: TRBD2; V gene: TRBV19; clone size: NA; J gene: TRBJ2-1; CDR3 DNA: TGTGCCAGTAGTATAACTAGCGGGGGTGCAACCTACAATGAGCAGTTCTTC; CDR3 protein: CASSITSGGATYNEQFF
D gene: NA; V gene: TRBV5-6; clone size: NA; J gene: TRBJ2-1; CDR3 DNA: TGTGCCAGCAGCCCCTTCGCGGGATTCGGGAATGAGCAGTTCTTC; CDR3 protein: CASSPFAGFGNEQFF
D gene: TRBD2; V gene: TRBV27; clone size: NA; J gene: TRBJ2-3; CDR3 DNA: TGTGCCAGCAGCCAACTAGCGGGAGGCTACACAGATACGCAGTATTTT; CDR3 protein: CASSQLAGGYTDTQYF
D gene: NA; V gene: TRBV28; clone size: NA; J gene: TRBJ2-1; CDR3 DNA: TGTGCCAGCAGTTTAGGCCCTTTGGATGAGCAGTTCTTC; CDR3 protein: CASSLGPLDEQFF
D gene: TRBD2; V gene: TRBV19; clone size: NA; J gene: TRBJ2-5; CDR3 DNA: TGTGCCAGTCGCGGACTAGCGGGGGAGGAGACCCAGTACTTC; CDR3 protein: CASRGLAGEETQYF
D gene: NA; V gene: TRBV6-2/TRBV6-3; clone size: NA; J gene: TRBJ2-7; CDR3 DNA: TGTGCCAGCACCCAGCCCCTCTGGCGGGTCTCCCCGAGCAACGAGCAGTACTTC; CDR3 protein: CASTQPLWRVSPSNEQYF
D gene: NA; V gene: TRBV20-1; clone size: NA; J gene: TRBJ1-2; CDR3 DNA: TGCAGTGCTCTAGGGGGAAACTACGGCTACACCTTC; CDR3 protein: CSALGGNYGYTF
D gene: TRBD1; V gene: TRBV29-1; clone size: many; J gene: TRBJ1-5; CDR3 DNA: TGCAGCGTTGGCACAGGGGTGGATCAGCCCCAGCATTTT; CDR3 protein: CSVGTGVDQPQHF